This T cell receptor beta chain was captured in a study of shared T cell receptors in the human thymus. With regard to this clone: This same CDR3 is encoded by further DNA sequences in the sample.

The CDR3 is 11 residues long. Trimming took off 3 bases at V and 4 bases at J, with 7 bases between the two ends. Germline assignment: CDR1 DFQATT and CDR2 SNEGSKA (reference sequence). Sequencing used immunoSEQ multiplex PCR; TCRdb keeps in-frame clones, though not all of them. The sample contains about 660,000 clones, about 90% of which appear only once. The sample was also reused in another study, on human thymus T cells.

The sample consisted of thymocytes. The chain employs TRBV20-1 and TRBJ2-7; D might be TRBD1 (6 bases). The origin of this receptor is a boy under three years old with a congenital heart defect. Written as DNA, the CDR3 is TGCAGTGCTAGTCAGGGGTACGAGCAGTACTTC. Translation: CSASQGYEQYF.